The 14 T cell receptor beta chains reported below all come from one sample, sequenced in a study of metastatic and nonmetastatic thyroid tumors. Before thyroid surgery, none of the patients had received any treatment. TCRdb redid the clone calls on the PCR reads using MiXCR. The sample lists fewer than 18,000 clones; roughly 23% were seen once. The sequencing sample was made of tumor tissue. The source of these receptors is a female donor with papillary thyroid cancer or a benign thyroid nodule (not recorded which). Some clones in this sample may be carry-over from other donors' samples.

This clone was counted ten times or more. V gene TRBV3-1 combines with J gene TRBJ1-4, with TRBD1 identical over 7 bases. Germline loops: CDR1 LGHDT, CDR2 YNNKEL (reference sequence). V trimming: 1 base; J trimming: 7 bases; junction bases outside the gene matches: 15. The length of the CDR3 is 18 residues. The CDR3 protein is CASSQGTSGGGAGEKLFF. The CDR3 nucleotides read TGTGCCAGCAGCCAAGGGACATCGGGAGGGGGCGCGGGTGAAAAACTGTTTTTT. Based on the CDR3 plus reference TRBV3-1 and TRBJ1-4, the full variable domain is DTAVSQTPKYLVTQMGNDKSIKCEQNLGHDTMYWYKQDSKKFLKIMFSYNNKELIINETVPNRFSPKSPDKAHLNLHINSLELGDSAVYFCASSQGTSGGGAGEKLFFGSGTQLSVL.

This clone was observed a few times. This may be a read error: a much more frequent sequence differs by one nucleotide. The V and J genes are TRBV29-1 and TRBJ2-7; 8 bases map to TRBD2. The CDR3 covers 12 residues. CDR1 and CDR2 from the germline V gene are SQVTM and ANQGSEA. The trim removed 8 bases at V and 3 bases at J, leaving 6 bases unmatched. CDR3 residues: CSSRLASYEQYF. The CDR3 coding sequence is TGCAGCTCCAGACTAGCGAGCTACGAGCAGTACTTC.

The chain recombines TRBV6-4 with TRBJ2-1, with D possibly being TRBD1 (6 bases). The V end was cut by 4 bases, the J end by 8 bases, with 15 bases between. Looked up from germline, CDR1 is MRHNA and CDR2 is SNTAGT. This CDR3 contains 14 residues. The CDR3 sequence: CASSVDGQRDEQFF. CDR3 sequence (DNA): TGTGCCAGCAGTGTGGACGGACAGCGCGATGAGCAGTTCTTC.

By its share, this clone is medium-sized (0.01 to 0.1%). The CDR3 protein is CASFVGTGDGYTF. DNA for the CDR3: TGTGCCAGCTTTGTGGGGACAGGGGATGGCTACACCTTC. This rearrangement joins TRBV6-1 to TRBJ1-2, with TRBD1 matching 10 bases. Trimming at V came to 8 bases and at J to 6 bases, leaving 6 bases not matched to a gene. The V gene's germline CDR1 is MNHNS and CDR2 SASEGT. The CDR3 has 13 amino acids.

This clone was seen at least ten times. The chain joins TRBV6-4 to TRBJ2-7; TRBD2 agrees at 12 bases. Germline V gene sequence: CDR1 MRHNA, CDR2 SNTAGT. The CDR3 is 14 residues long. The V gene end was trimmed by 3 bases and the J gene end by 5 bases; junction bases not matched to a gene: 2. CDR3: CASSETSGSHEQYF. The DNA for the CDR3 is TGTGCCAGCAGTGAGACTAGCGGGAGCCACGAGCAGTACTTC.

This clone is medium-sized (0.01 to 0.1%) by share. This chain connects TRBV6-2 or TRBV6-3 to TRBJ2-7, with 7 bases aligning to TRBD2. This CDR3 has 14 amino acids. Germline CDR1 MNHEY, CDR2 SVGEGT. The J segment lost 4 bases and the V segment lost 4 bases, leaving 7 bases of the junction unmatched. This CDR3 is CASSFGLAAYEQYF. The DNA of the CDR3 is TGTGCCAGCAGTTTCGGGCTAGCGGCTTACGAGCAGTACTTC.

This clone was observed many times. The V gene is TRBV20-1, the J gene TRBJ1-2, with TRBD1 matching over 7 bases. Trimming cost V 1 base and J 3 bases; bases outside gene matches: 8. The length of the CDR3 is 15 residues. Germline V CDR1 and CDR2: DFQATT, SNEGSKA (reference sequence). The CDR3 reads CSARVIQGRDYGYTF. The CDR3 bases are TGCAGTGCTAGAGTAATACAGGGGCGCGACTATGGCTACACCTTC.

The table lists this clone with many counts. This rearrangement joins TRBV7-2 to TRBJ1-2; D may be TRBD1 (5 bases). Germline values: CDR1 SGHTA, CDR2 FQGNSA. The germline V and J ends were trimmed by 2 bases and 4 bases, with 8 bases remaining between them. The CDR3 is 13 residues long. The CDR3 nucleotides are TGTGCCAGCAGCTTATCAGGGAGCTATGGCTACACCTTC. It yields the protein CASSLSGSYGYTF.

This clone is deemed medium-sized (0.01 to 0.1%). J is TRBJ1-2 and V is TRBV6-2 or TRBV6-3, with D possibly TRBD1 on 5 matching bases. CDR1 is MNHEY, CDR2 SVGEGT, per germline. V lost 0 bases and J lost 11, with 13 bases in between. This CDR3 region has 13 residues. The DNA of the CDR3 is TGTGCCAGCAGTTACTCGTTTCAGGGAGGATACACCTTC. Amino acids: CASSYSFQGGYTF.

Many counts were recorded for this clone. The rearrangement uses TRBV24-1 and TRBJ2-2, with 8 nucleotides matching TRBD1. The length of the CDR3 is 14 residues. Germline V gives CDR1 KGHDR, CDR2 SFDVKD. The V segment lost 5 bases and the J segment 5 bases; nucleotides outside the gene matches: 3. CDR3 nucleotides: TGTGCCACCAGTGCTCAGGGGGCTACCGGGGAGCTGTTTTTT. It encodes CATSAQGATGELFF.

This clone was counted ten times or more. This chain uses TRBV24-1 with TRBJ2-2; TRBD1 matches 7 bases. Unmatched junction bases numbered 10, after V lost 3 bases and J lost 4 bases. Germline loops: CDR1 KGHDR, CDR2 SFDVKD. This CDR3 has 17 residues. CDR3 sequence reads: CATSDGRDRTFTGELFF. DNA of the CDR3: TGTGCCACCAGTGATGGCCGGGACAGAACTTTCACCGGGGAGCTGTTTTTT.

This clone has a count of ten or more. The chain employs TRBV28 and TRBJ1-1, with 8 bases matching TRBD1. CDR1 and CDR2 (germline): MDHEN, SYDVKM. The trim removed 6 bases at V and 4 bases at J, leaving 7 bases unmatched. The CDR3 spans 14 residues. The CDR3 loop is CASRSQGGGTEAFF. The CDR3 DNA sequence: TGTGCCAGCAGGTCACAGGGGGGGGGCACTGAAGCTTTCTTT.

This clone qualifies as medium-sized. The V and J genes are TRBV6-1 and TRBJ2-1; TRBD1 agrees at 7 bases. Trimming removed 4 bases from V and 8 bases from J; junction bases left unmatched: 8. The CDR3 covers 14 residues. In germline, CDR1 is MNHNS, CDR2 SASEGT. The CDR3 DNA reads TGTGCCAGCAGTGGAGTACAGGGGTCGGATGAGCAGTTCTTC. This gives the protein CASSGVQGSDEQFF.

This clone has ten or more counts. The CDR3, as DNA: TGTGCCAGCAGACCAACAGGGGTCCGTCAGCCCCAGCATTTT. Its protein product is CASRPTGVRQPQHF. This chain uses TRBV6-1 with TRBJ1-5; 7 nucleotides align to TRBD1. CDR1 is MNHNS and CDR2 is SASEGT in the germline V gene. Trimming removed 6 bases from V and 6 bases from J; junction bases left unmatched: 8. The CDR3 runs to 14 residues.